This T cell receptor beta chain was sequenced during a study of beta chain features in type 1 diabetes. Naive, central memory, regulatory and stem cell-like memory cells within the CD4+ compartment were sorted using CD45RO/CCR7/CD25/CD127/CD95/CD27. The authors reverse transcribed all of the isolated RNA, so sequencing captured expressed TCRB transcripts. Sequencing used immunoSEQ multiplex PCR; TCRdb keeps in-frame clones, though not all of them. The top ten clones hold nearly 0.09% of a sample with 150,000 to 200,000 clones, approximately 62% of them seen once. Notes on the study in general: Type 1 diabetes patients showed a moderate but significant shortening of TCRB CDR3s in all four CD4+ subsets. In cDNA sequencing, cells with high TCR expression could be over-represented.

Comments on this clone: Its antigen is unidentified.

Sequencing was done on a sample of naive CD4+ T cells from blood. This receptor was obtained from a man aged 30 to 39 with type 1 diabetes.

CDR3 coding DNA: TGTGCCTGGGGGCAGGGGAGCGAGCAGTACTTC. Amino acid sequence: CAWGQGSEQYF. The genes are TRBV30 and TRBJ2-7; a weak D match, TRBD1 (6 bases). The CDR3 runs to 11 residues. V lost 5 bases, J lost 6 bases, and 11 bases lay in between. The V gene's germline CDR1 is GTSNPN and CDR2 SVGIG (reference sequence).